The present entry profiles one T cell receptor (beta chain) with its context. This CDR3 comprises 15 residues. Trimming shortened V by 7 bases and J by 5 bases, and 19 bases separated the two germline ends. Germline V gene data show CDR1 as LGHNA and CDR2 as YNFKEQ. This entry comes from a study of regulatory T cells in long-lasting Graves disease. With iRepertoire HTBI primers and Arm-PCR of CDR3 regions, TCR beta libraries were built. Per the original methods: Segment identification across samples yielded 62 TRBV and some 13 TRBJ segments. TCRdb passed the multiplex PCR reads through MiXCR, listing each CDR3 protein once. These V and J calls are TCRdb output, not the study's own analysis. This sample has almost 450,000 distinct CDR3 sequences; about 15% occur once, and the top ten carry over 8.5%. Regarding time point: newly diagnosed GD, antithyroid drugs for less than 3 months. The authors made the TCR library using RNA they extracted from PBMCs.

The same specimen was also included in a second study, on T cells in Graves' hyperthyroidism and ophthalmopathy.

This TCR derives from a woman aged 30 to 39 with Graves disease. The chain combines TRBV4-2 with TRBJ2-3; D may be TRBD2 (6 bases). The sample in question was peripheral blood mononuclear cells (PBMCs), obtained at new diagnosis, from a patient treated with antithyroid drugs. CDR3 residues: CASNGGIGTRDTQYF. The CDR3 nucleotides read TGTGCCAGCAACGGCGGGATAGGCACACGAGATACGCAGTATTTT.